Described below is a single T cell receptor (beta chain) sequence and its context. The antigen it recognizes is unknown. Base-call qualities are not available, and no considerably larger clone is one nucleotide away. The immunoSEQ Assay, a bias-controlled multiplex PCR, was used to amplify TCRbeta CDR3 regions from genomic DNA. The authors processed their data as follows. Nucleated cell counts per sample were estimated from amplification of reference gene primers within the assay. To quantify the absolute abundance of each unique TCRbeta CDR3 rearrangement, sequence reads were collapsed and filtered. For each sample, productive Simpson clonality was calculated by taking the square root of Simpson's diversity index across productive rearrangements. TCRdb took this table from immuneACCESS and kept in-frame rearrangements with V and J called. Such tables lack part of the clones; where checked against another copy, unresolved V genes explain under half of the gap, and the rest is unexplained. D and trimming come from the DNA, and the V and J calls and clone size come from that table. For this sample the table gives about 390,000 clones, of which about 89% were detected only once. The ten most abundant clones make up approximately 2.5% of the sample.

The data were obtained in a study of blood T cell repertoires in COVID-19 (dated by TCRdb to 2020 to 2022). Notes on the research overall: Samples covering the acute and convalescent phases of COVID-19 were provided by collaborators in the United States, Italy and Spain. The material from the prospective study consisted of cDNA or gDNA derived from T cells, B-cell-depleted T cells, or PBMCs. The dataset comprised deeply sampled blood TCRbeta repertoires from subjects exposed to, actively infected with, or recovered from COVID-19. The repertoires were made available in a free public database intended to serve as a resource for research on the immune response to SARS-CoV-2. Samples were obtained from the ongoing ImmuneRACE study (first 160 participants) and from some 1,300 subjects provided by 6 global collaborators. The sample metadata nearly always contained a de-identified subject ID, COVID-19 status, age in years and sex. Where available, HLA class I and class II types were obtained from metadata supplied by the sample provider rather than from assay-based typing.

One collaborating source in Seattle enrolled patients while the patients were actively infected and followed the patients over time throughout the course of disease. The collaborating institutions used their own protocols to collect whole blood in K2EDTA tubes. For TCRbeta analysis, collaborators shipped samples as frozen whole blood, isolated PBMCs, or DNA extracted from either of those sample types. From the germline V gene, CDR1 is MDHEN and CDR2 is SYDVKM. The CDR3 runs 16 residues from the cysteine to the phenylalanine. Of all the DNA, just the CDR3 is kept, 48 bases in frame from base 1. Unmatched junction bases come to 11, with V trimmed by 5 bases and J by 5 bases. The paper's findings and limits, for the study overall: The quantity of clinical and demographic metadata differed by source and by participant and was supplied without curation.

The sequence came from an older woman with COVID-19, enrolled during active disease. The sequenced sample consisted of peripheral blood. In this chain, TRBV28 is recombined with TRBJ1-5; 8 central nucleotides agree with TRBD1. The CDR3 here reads CASSLWGQGADQPQHF. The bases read TGTGCCAGCAGTCTGTGGGGGCAGGGGGCCGATCAGCCCCAGCATTTT. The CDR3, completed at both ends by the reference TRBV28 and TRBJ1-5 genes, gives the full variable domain DVKVTQSSRYLVKRTGEKVFLECVQDMDHENMFWYRQDPGLGLRLIYFSYDVKMKEKGDIPEGYSVSREKKERFSLILESASTNQTSMYLCASSLWGQGADQPQHFGDGTRLSIL.